This T cell receptor (beta chain) stems from a study of Ad26.COV2.S vaccination and SARS-CoV-2 variants. As to this clone: Its antigen is not identified.

Study observations and caveats: Researchers cautioned that TCR breadth and depth analyses may have underestimated total T cell responses. It was vaccine recipients, not placebo recipients, who had the higher spike-specific TCR breadth. Vaccinees and placebo recipients showed similar non-spike TCR breadth.

V shed 4 bases and J 3 bases; nucleotides not matched to a gene: 5. The germline gives CDR1 SNHLY, CDR2 FYNNEI. The CDR3 extends over 15 amino acids. Measured with immunoSEQ multiplex PCR; TCRdb has only the in-frame clones, and not every one. The repertoire consists of 350,000 to 600,000 clones, with 80% to 90% occurring once and the leading ten covering approximately 1.7%. Specified treatment: around 19 received Ad26.COV2.S at low or high dose, single or two shots; roughly five received placebo; per-sample allocation not given. After the first vaccine or placebo injection, samples were drawn on day 63.

The material was peripheral blood, obtained in a trial of Ad26.COV2.S vaccine versus placebo. This sequence was found in a person aged 18-65 years who received the Ad26.COV2.S COVID-19 vaccine or a placebo. The rearrangement joins TRBV2 to TRBJ1-5; the match to TRBD1 covers 8 bases. The DNA for the CDR3 is TGTGCCAGCAGTGGGGCGACAGGGGCCAATCAGCCCCAGCATTTT. This gives the protein CASSGATGANQPQHF.